These 9 T cell receptor beta chains share one sample of origin, sequenced in a study of CD8+CD57+ T cells in acquired aplastic anemia. Profiling of TCR beta VDJ combinations and CDR3 sequences used genomic DNA as template. TCRdb ran MiXCR on the reads and lists one entry per CDR3 protein. The table includes 150,000 to 200,000 distinct CDR3 sequences, 55% to 70% detected once. The sample comprised sorted CD4+, CD8+, or CD8+CD57+ T cells (not recorded which) from PBMCs. These receptors were collected from a human donor with severe aplastic anemia or a healthy control (not recorded which).

The chain joins TRBV20-1 to TRBJ2-7; 8 positions agree with TRBD1. This CDR3 comprises 14 residues. V gave up 6 bases and J gave up 3 bases; unmatched junction bases: 10. Germline CDR1 is DFQATT and CDR2 is SNEGSKA (reference sequence). The CDR3: CSAADRESSYEQYF. The CDR3 DNA reads TGCAGTGCCGCGGACAGGGAATCAAGCTACGAGCAGTACTTC.

Ten or more counts support this clonotype. The chain has TRBV9 and TRBJ2-2; 9 nucleotides agree with TRBD1. The CDR3 is 16 residues long. V dropped 4 bases and J dropped 1; count of bases not matched to a gene: 5. Per the germline V gene, CDR1 is SGDLS and CDR2 is YYNGEE. Here the CDR3 DNA reads TGTGCCAGCAGCTCCCGACAGGGGGGGAACACCGGGGAGCTGTTTTTT. Its translation: CASSSRQGGNTGELFF.

The gene calls are TRBV12-3 or TRBV12-4 and TRBJ2-1; 11 positions match TRBD2. J gave up 5 bases and V 5 bases, and 5 bases lay outside the gene matches. The CDR3 spans 15 residues. As DNA, the CDR3 is TGTGCCAGCAGTGAGACTAGCGGGATAAACAATGAGCAGTTCTTC. Protein sequence: CASSETSGINNEQFF.

This clonotype showed up many times. This chain uses TRBV2 with TRBJ2-7; TRBD2 aligns across 11 bases. V trimming: 1 base; J trimming: 1 base; junction bases outside the gene matches: 0. Germline V gives CDR1 SNHLY, CDR2 FYNNEI. The CDR3 sequence is 15 residues long. Here the CDR3 reads CASSEGTSGSYEQYF. CDR3 coding DNA: TGTGCCAGCAGTGAAGGGACTAGCGGGTCCTACGAGCAGTACTTC.

On this clonotype itself: A read error may be the cause here, since a much bigger clone is one base away. The V gene is TRBV11-2, the J gene TRBJ1-4; D is unresolved. CDR1 and CDR2 from the germline V gene are SGHAT and FQNNGV. CDR3 size: 19 residues. The CDR3: CASSLVAAQYTATSEKLFF. CDR3 in DNA: TGTGCCAGCAGCTTAGTGGCAGCTCAGTATACTGCAACTAGTGAAAAACTGTTTTTT.

This clonotype has more than one count but fewer than ten. The chain is built from TRBV20-1 and TRBJ2-3; D not certain. The CDR3 is 12 amino acids. Germline CDR1 and CDR2: DFQATT and SNEGSKA (reference sequence). V was pared by 3 bases and J by 4 bases, with 8 bases between. The CDR3 loop is CSARMAPDTQYF. The CDR3, as DNA: TGCAGTGCTAGGATGGCGCCAGATACGCAGTATTTT.

The chain joins TRBV28 to TRBJ2-2, with D hard to call. V gave up 3 bases and J gave up 15 bases, with 2 bases separating them. This CDR3 comprises 8 residues. CDR1 MDHEN and CDR2 SYDVKM come from the germline V gene. The CDR3 sequence is CASSLMFF. CDR3 bases: TGTGCCAGCAGTTTGATGTTTTTT.

The chain joins TRBV7-9 to TRBJ1-5; D is undetermined. V dropped 3 bases and J dropped 5 bases, with 11 bases sitting between them. Germline V gives CDR1 SEHNR, CDR2 FQNEAQ (reference sequence). This CDR3 has 14 residues. The CDR3 region is CASSFHAGDQPQHF. The CDR3 bases are TGTGCCAGCAGCTTTCATGCAGGCGATCAGCCCCAGCATTTT.

The rearrangement uses TRBV7-8 and TRBJ2-7; TRBD1 or TRBD2 may be the D gene (5 bases each). CDR3 length: 14 residues. Germline loops: CDR1 SGHVS, CDR2 FQNEAQ. V was cut by 1 base and J by 7 bases, with 14 bases left in between. DNA for the CDR3: TGTGCCAGCAGCTTAGGCCCGGGGACGGTAGAGCAGTACTTC. This codes for CASSLGPGTVEQYF.